This is a list of T cell receptor beta chains from one sample in a study of post-analysis software for immune sequencing data. TCRdb re-called the PCR reads through MiXCR, storing one row per CDR3 protein. Among around 770,000 distinct CDR3 sequences listed, roughly 50% were seen once. Sequencing input: blood. These receptors were obtained from a girl aged 10 to 17 with multiple sclerosis. Each CDR3 is given with its conserved first and last residue. D genes are given only for firm matches. For some rows the clone size is stated as once, few or many, or as a class when expanded; others skip it.

CDR3 protein: CASSLAGSNEQYF
CDR3 DNA: TGTGCCAGCAGCCTAGCGGGAAGTAATGAGCAGTACTTC
V gene: TRBV7-2
D gene: TRBD2
clone size: NA
J gene: TRBJ2-7

CDR3 protein: CSARDSGARETQYF
CDR3 DNA: TGCAGTGCTAGAGATTCGGGGGCTAGAGAGACCCAGTACTTC
V gene: TRBV20-1
D gene: NA
clone size: NA
J gene: TRBJ2-5

CDR3 protein: CASSPLEAQYF
CDR3 DNA: TGTGCCAGCAGCCCCCTTGAGGCGCAGTATTTT
V gene: TRBV7-2
D gene: NA
clone size: NA
J gene: TRBJ2-3

CDR3 protein: CASSYPSLGTQYF
CDR3 DNA: TGTGCCAGCAGTTACCCCTCGCTGGGAACACAGTATTTT
V gene: TRBV6-5
D gene: NA
clone size: NA
J gene: TRBJ2-3

CDR3 protein: CASSTGVYEQYF
CDR3 DNA: TGTGCCAGCAGTACCGGGGTTTACGAGCAGTACTTC
V gene: TRBV12-3/TRBV12-4
D gene: NA
clone size: NA
J gene: TRBJ2-7

CDR3 protein: CASSLAGKGYNEQYF
CDR3 DNA: TGTGCCAGCAGCTTAGCAGGGAAGGGTTACAATGAGCAGTACTTC
V gene: TRBV11-2
D gene: NA
clone size: NA
J gene: TRBJ2-7

CDR3 protein: CASSLVIIDTQYF
CDR3 DNA: TGTGCCAGCAGTTTAGTTATTATAGATACGCAGTATTTT
V gene: TRBV28
D gene: NA
clone size: NA
J gene: TRBJ2-3

CDR3 protein: CASSPDGRDYEQYF
CDR3 DNA: TGTGCCAGCAGTCCGGACGGTCGGGATTACGAGCAGTACTTC
V gene: TRBV12-3/TRBV12-4
D gene: NA
clone size: few
J gene: TRBJ2-7

CDR3 protein: CASSLAELPYEQYF
CDR3 DNA: TGTGCCAGCAGCTTAGCTGAACTCCCCTACGAGCAGTACTTC
V gene: TRBV13
D gene: NA
clone size: once
J gene: TRBJ2-7

CDR3 protein: CASLGASKNIQYF
CDR3 DNA: TGTGCCAGCCTTGGGGCGTCCAAAAACATTCAGTACTTC
V gene: TRBV12-3/TRBV12-4
D gene: NA
clone size: NA
J gene: TRBJ2-4

CDR3 protein: CASSLSGSGNTEAFF
CDR3 DNA: TGTGCCAGCAGCTTATCCGGCAGCGGTAACACTGAAGCTTTCTTT
V gene: TRBV7-3
D gene: NA
clone size: few
J gene: TRBJ1-1

CDR3 protein: CASSPRTGKEETQYF
CDR3 DNA: TGTGCCAGCTCACCCCGTACCGGGAAGGAAGAGACCCAGTACTTC
V gene: TRBV18
D gene: NA
clone size: once
J gene: TRBJ2-5

CDR3 protein: CSVIQGNTEAFF
CDR3 DNA: TGCAGCGTGATACAGGGAAACACTGAAGCTTTCTTT
V gene: TRBV29-1
D gene: NA
clone size: NA
J gene: TRBJ1-1

CDR3 protein: CASSPYLGQGNTGELFF
CDR3 DNA: TGCGCCAGCAGCCCGTACCTAGGACAGGGGAACACCGGGGAGCTGTTTTTT
V gene: TRBV4-3
D gene: TRBD1
clone size: NA
J gene: TRBJ2-2

CDR3 protein: CASSFGGGEQFF
CDR3 DNA: TGTGCCAGCAGCTTCGGGGGCGGGGAGCAGTTCTTC
V gene: TRBV7-9
D gene: NA
clone size: NA
J gene: TRBJ2-1

CDR3 protein: CSASRLGRQETQYF
CDR3 DNA: TGCAGTGCTAGTCGGCTGGGGCGGCAAGAGACCCAGTACTTC
V gene: TRBV20-1
D gene: NA
clone size: NA
J gene: TRBJ2-5

CDR3 protein: CSASRLTGISSPLHF
CDR3 DNA: TGCAGTGCCAGCCGATTAACAGGGATCAGTTCACCCCTCCACTTT
V gene: TRBV20-1
D gene: NA
clone size: few
J gene: TRBJ1-6

CDR3 protein: CASSSSSGRRYEQYF
CDR3 DNA: TGTGCCAGCAGTTCGTCTAGCGGGCGGCGCTACGAGCAGTACTTC
V gene: TRBV6-2/TRBV6-3
D gene: TRBD2
clone size: once
J gene: TRBJ2-7

CDR3 protein: CASDGTFYGYTF
CDR3 DNA: TGTGCTAGTGATGGAACTTTCTATGGCTACACCTTC
V gene: TRBV12-5
D gene: NA
clone size: NA
J gene: TRBJ1-2

CDR3 protein: CSVDSSGGYNEQFF
CDR3 DNA: TGCAGCGTTGATTCTAGCGGAGGTTACAATGAGCAGTTCTTC
V gene: TRBV29-1
D gene: TRBD2
clone size: NA
J gene: TRBJ2-1

CDR3 protein: CASAAPGGYTF
CDR3 DNA: TGTGCCAGCGCCGCTCCCGGTGGCTACACCTTC
V gene: TRBV2
D gene: NA
clone size: NA
J gene: TRBJ1-2

CDR3 protein: CASSQEGLAETNEQFF
CDR3 DNA: TGCGCCAGCAGCCAAGAGGGACTAGCGGAGACCAATGAGCAGTTCTTC
V gene: TRBV4-1
D gene: TRBD2
clone size: NA
J gene: TRBJ2-1

CDR3 protein: CASSHVDVAGRETQYF
CDR3 DNA: TGTGCCAGCAGCCATGTAGACGTAGCGGGACGAGAGACCCAGTACTTC
V gene: TRBV3-1
D gene: TRBD2
clone size: few
J gene: TRBJ2-5

CDR3 protein: CSVETWLGVNEQYF
CDR3 DNA: TGCAGCGTTGAGACCTGGTTGGGCGTGAACGAGCAGTACTTC
V gene: TRBV29-1
D gene: NA
clone size: NA
J gene: TRBJ2-7

CDR3 protein: CSDAREYGQYF
CDR3 DNA: TGCAGCGACGCGAGGGAATACGGGCAGTATTTT
V gene: TRBV29-1
D gene: NA
clone size: few
J gene: TRBJ2-3

CDR3 protein: CSVAGTILTDTQYF
CDR3 DNA: TGCAGCGTTGCTGGGACTATACTCACAGATACGCAGTATTTT
V gene: TRBV29-1
D gene: TRBD2
clone size: NA
J gene: TRBJ2-3

CDR3 protein: CASSLPGQGNGYTF
CDR3 DNA: TGTGCCAGCAGTTTACCGGGACAGGGGAATGGCTACACCTTC
V gene: TRBV28
D gene: TRBD1
clone size: NA
J gene: TRBJ1-2

CDR3 protein: CASSLAGPGEKLFF
CDR3 DNA: TGTGCCAGCAGCTTAGCGGGGCCAGGGGAAAAACTGTTTTTT
V gene: TRBV7-9
D gene: NA
clone size: NA
J gene: TRBJ1-4

CDR3 protein: CSAQYRGRGSYNEQFF
CDR3 DNA: TGCAGTGCCCAGTATCGGGGGCGTGGATCCTACAATGAGCAGTTCTTC
V gene: TRBV20-1
D gene: NA
clone size: once
J gene: TRBJ2-1

CDR3 protein: CALCPGLAGCSTGELFF
CDR3 DNA: TGTGCTCTTTGTCCCGGACTAGCGGGATGTAGCACCGGGGAGCTGTTTTTT
V gene: TRBV28
D gene: TRBD2
clone size: few
J gene: TRBJ2-2

CDR3 protein: CASSSVGTSLVYEQYF
CDR3 DNA: TGTGCCAGCAGCTCGGTCGGGACAAGCCTAGTTTACGAGCAGTACTTC
V gene: TRBV11-2
D gene: NA
clone size: NA
J gene: TRBJ2-7

CDR3 protein: CSLKRSSYNEQFF
CDR3 DNA: TGCAGTTTAAAAAGGAGCTCCTACAATGAGCAGTTCTTC
V gene: TRBV20-1
D gene: NA
clone size: NA
J gene: TRBJ2-1

CDR3 protein: CASSPAELNSPLHF
CDR3 DNA: TGTGCCAGCAGTCCAGCGGAACTTAATTCACCCCTCCACTTT
V gene: TRBV28
D gene: NA
clone size: few
J gene: TRBJ1-6

CDR3 protein: CASSLGSDSFPPAGYTF
CDR3 DNA: TGTGCCAGCAGCTTAGGTTCCGACAGCTTTCCTCCTGCGGGCTACACCTTC
V gene: TRBV7-9
D gene: NA
clone size: few
J gene: TRBJ1-2

CDR3 protein: CASSPTAPPYGYTF
CDR3 DNA: TGTGCCAGCAGCCCAACCGCCCCCCCCTATGGCTACACCTTC
V gene: TRBV27
D gene: NA
clone size: NA
J gene: TRBJ1-2

CDR3 protein: CATSDSRAQNTEAFF
CDR3 DNA: TGTGCCACCTCAGACTCGAGAGCTCAGAACACTGAAGCTTTCTTT
V gene: TRBV2
D gene: NA
clone size: few
J gene: TRBJ1-1

CDR3 protein: CASSPTWTSGGNEQFF
CDR3 DNA: TGTGCCAGCTCACCAACCTGGACTAGCGGGGGGAATGAGCAGTTCTTC
V gene: TRBV18
D gene: TRBD2
clone size: NA
J gene: TRBJ2-1

CDR3 protein: CASSVGSEVENTEAFF
CDR3 DNA: TGTGCCAGCAGCGTAGGGTCTGAGGTGGAGAACACTGAAGCTTTCTTT
V gene: TRBV9
D gene: NA
clone size: few
J gene: TRBJ1-1

CDR3 protein: CASRTGGGEQFF
CDR3 DNA: TGCGCCAGCAGAACAGGGGGCGGTGAGCAGTTCTTC
V gene: TRBV10-2
D gene: TRBD1
clone size: NA
J gene: TRBJ2-1

CDR3 protein: CASSWGSPYEQYF
CDR3 DNA: TGTGCCAGCAGTTGGGGGTCACCCTACGAGCAGTACTTC
V gene: TRBV27
D gene: NA
clone size: NA
J gene: TRBJ2-7